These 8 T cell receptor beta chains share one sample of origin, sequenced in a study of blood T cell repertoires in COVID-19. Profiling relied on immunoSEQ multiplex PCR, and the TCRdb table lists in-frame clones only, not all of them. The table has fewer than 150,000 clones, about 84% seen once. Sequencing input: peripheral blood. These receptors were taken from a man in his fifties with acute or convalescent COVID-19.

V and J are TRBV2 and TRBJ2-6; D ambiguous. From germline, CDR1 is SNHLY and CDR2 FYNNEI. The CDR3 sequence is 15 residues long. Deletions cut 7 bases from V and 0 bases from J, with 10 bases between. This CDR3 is CASTIPHSGANVLTF. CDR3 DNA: TGTGCCAGCACAATCCCCCACTCTGGGGCCAACGTCCTGACTTTC.

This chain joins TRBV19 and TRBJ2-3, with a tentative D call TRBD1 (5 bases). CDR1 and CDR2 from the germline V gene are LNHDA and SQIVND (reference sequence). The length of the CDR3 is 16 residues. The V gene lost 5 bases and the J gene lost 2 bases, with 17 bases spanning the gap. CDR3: CASSARGHQITDTQYF. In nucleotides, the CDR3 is TGTGCCAGTAGTGCCCGCGGACACCAAATCACAGATACGCAGTATTTT.

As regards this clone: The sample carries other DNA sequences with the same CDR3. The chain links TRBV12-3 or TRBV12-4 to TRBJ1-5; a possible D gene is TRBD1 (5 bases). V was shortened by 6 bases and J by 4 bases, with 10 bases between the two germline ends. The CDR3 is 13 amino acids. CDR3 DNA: TGTGCCAGCAGCCCCCAGGGAAATCAGCCCCAGCATTTT. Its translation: CASSPQGNQPQHF.

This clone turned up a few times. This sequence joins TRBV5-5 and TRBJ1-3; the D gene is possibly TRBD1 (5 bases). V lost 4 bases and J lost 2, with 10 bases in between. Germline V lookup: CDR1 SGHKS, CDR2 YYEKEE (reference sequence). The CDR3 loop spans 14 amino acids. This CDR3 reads CASSRAGTGNTIYF. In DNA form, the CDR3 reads TGTGCCAGCAGCCGAGCAGGGACTGGAAACACCATATATTTT.

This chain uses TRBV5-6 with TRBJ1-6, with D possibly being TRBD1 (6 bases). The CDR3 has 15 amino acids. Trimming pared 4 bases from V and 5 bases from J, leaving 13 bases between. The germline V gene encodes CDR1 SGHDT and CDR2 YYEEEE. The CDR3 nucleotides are TGTGCCAGCAGCAAGTGGGACACCGATAATTCACCCCTCCACTTT. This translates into CASSKWDTDNSPLHF.

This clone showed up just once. CDR3 residues: CASSRGQGDEKLFF. The CDR3 nucleotides read TGTGCCAGTTCCCGAGGTCAGGGGGATGAAAAACTGTTTTTT. The chain uses TRBV6-5 and TRBJ1-4, with TRBD1 identical over 7 bases. The CDR3 runs 14 residues. V was clipped by 9 bases and J by 6 bases; unmatched bases: 10. Germline lookup yields CDR1 MNHEY and CDR2 SVGAGI.

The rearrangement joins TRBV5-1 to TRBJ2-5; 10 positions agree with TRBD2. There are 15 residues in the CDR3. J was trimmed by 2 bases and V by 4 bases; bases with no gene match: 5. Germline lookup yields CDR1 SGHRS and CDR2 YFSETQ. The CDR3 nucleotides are TGCGCCAGCAGCCTACAACTAGCGGGGCAAGAGACCCAGTACTTC. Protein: CASSLQLAGQETQYF.

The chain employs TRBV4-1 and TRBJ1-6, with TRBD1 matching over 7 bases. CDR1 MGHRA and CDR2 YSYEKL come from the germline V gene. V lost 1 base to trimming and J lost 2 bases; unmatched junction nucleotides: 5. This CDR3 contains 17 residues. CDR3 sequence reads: CASSQVAGQAYNSPLHF. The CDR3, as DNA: TGCGCCAGCAGCCAAGTCGCAGGACAGGCCTATAATTCACCCCTCCACTTT.